The 6 T cell receptor beta chains reported below all come from one sample, sequenced in a study of T cell responses to AZD1222 COVID-19 vaccine. The table came from immunoSEQ multiplex PCR; TCRdb's copy has only in-frame clones and leaves some out. Of roughly 100,000 clones listed, 90% to 95% are singletons. Source: peripheral blood, taken on day 0 of AZD1222 vaccination. All receptors derive from an adult in good health.

This chain connects TRBV28 to TRBJ1-4, with 7 positions matching TRBD1. The CDR3 is made up of 12 amino acids. V lost 8 bases, J lost 5 bases, and 2 bases stayed unmatched. The germline V gene encodes CDR1 MDHEN and CDR2 SYDVKM. CDR3 bases: TGTGCCAGCCGGGACAGCAATGAAAAACTGTTTTTT. Amino acid sequence: CASRDSNEKLFF.

V is TRBV5-1 and J is TRBJ1-1, with D possibly TRBD1 on 5 matching bases. Germline assignment: CDR1 SGHRS and CDR2 YFSETQ. The CDR3 contains 13 residues. Deletions cut 1 base from V and 4 bases from J, with 8 bases between. CDR3 sequence (DNA): TGCGCCAGCAGCTTGAATACAGGCACTGAAGCTTTCTTT. Translated, it gives CASSLNTGTEAFF. The full variable domain, in which reference TRBV5-1 and TRBJ1-1 provide the parts outside the CDR3, is KAGVTQTPRYLIKTRGQQVTLSCSPISGHRSVSWYQQTPGQGLQFLFEYFSETQRNKGNFPGRFSGRQFSNSRSEMNVSTLELGDSALYLCASSLNTGTEAFFGQGTRLTVV.

The chain couples TRBV24-1 to TRBJ2-7; 10 bases match TRBD2. V shed 3 bases, J shed 3 bases, and the junction held 4 bases outside the gene matches. In germline, CDR1 is KGHDR, CDR2 SFDVKD. The CDR3 sequence is 15 residues long. The CDR3 is CATSDVSSGSYEQYF. CDR3 coding DNA: TGTGCCACCAGTGATGTCTCTAGCGGGAGCTACGAGCAGTACTTC.

This clone was counted between two and nine times. This sequence joins TRBV30 and TRBJ2-5, with D possibly being TRBD1 (5 bases). V was pared by 2 bases and J by 5 bases, with 15 bases between. CDR3 length: 14 residues. Germline V gene data show CDR1 as GTSNPN and CDR2 as SVGIG (reference sequence). CDR3 residues: CAWSSVRHRETQYF. In nucleotides, the CDR3 is TGTGCCTGGAGTAGCGTCCGACACAGGGAGACCCAGTACTTC.

The genes are TRBV12-3 or TRBV12-4 and TRBJ2-2, with D possibly TRBD1 on 6 matching bases. V lost 7 bases, J lost 4 bases, and 10 bases lay in between. The CDR3 sequence is 13 residues long. CDR3 sequence reads: CASNRQATGELFF. The CDR3 region has the DNA TGTGCCAGCAACCGACAGGCCACCGGGGAGCTGTTTTTT.

The chain links TRBV7-2 to TRBJ1-4, with 7 bases fitting TRBD1. This CDR3 has 14 amino acids. The V segment lost 5 bases and the J segment 7 bases; nucleotides outside the gene matches: 7. Germline CDR1 reads SGHTA; CDR2 reads FQGNSA. DNA of the CDR3: TGTGCCAGCAGCCTAGGGGGCTGGGGTGAAAAACTGTTTTTT. Protein: CASSLGGWGEKLFF.